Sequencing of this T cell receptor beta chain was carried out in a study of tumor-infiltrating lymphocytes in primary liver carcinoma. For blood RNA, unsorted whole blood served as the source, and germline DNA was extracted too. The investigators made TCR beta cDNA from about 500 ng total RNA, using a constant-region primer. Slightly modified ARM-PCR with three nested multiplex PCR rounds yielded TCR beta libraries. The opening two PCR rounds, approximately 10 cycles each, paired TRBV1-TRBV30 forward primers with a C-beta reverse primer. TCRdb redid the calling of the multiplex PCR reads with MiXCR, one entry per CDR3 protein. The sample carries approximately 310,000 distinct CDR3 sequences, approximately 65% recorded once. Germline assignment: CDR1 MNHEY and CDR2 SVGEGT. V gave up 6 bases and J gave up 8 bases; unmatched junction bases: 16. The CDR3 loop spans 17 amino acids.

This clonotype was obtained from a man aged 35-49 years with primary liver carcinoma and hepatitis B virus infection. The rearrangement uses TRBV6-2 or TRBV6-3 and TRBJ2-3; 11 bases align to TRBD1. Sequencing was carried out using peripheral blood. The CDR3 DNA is TGTGCCAGCAGCAATCATCGAGGACAGGGGGCATCAGGTACGCAGTATTTT. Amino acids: CASSNHRGQGASGTQYF.